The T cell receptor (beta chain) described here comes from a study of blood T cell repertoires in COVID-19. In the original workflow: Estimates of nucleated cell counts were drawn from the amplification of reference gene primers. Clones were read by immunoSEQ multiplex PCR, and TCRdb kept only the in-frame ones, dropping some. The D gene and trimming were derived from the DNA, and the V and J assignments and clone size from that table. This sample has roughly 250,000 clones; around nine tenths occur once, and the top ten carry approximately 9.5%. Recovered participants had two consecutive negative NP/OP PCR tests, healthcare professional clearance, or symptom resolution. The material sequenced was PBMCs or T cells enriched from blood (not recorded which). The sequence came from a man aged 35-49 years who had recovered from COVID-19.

CDR3 sequence: CASSDYGTGGQETQYF. The CDR3 DNA is TGTGCCAGCAGCGACTACGGGACAGGGGGCCAAGAGACCCAGTACTTC. The chain links TRBV5-6 to TRBJ2-5; 11 bases match TRBD1. V was pared by 4 bases and J by 1 base, with 6 bases of the junction left unmatched. This CDR3 has 16 residues. The germline V gene encodes CDR1 SGHDT and CDR2 YYEEEE.